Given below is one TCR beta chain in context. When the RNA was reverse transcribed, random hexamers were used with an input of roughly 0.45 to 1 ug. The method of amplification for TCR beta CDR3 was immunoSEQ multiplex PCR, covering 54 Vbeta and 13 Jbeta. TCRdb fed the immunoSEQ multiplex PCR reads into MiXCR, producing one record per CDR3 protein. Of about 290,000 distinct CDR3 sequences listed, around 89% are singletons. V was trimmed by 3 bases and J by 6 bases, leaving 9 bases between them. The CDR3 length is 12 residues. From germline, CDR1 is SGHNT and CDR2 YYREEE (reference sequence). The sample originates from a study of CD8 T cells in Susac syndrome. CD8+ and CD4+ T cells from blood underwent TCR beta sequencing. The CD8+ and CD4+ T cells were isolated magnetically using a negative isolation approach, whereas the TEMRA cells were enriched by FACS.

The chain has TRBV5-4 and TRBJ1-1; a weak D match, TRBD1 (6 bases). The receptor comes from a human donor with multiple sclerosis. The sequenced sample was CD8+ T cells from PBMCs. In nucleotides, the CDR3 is TGTGCCAGCAGCTGGACAGCCCCTGAAGCTTTCTTT. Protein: CASSWTAPEAFF.